The 29 T cell receptor beta chains given below trace back to one sample, sequenced in a study of cytomegalovirus exposure and HLA in healthy donors. Sequencing was performed with immunoSEQ multiplex PCR; in TCRdb, only in-frame clones are kept and a portion is missing. The table has around 300,000 clones, approximately 91% seen once. Sequencing used PBMCs. The receptors shown here come from a man aged 25-45 years in good health and CMV-seronegative.

This chain links TRBV7-8 with TRBJ2-3, with TRBD1 matching over 10 bases. From germline, CDR1 is SGHVS and CDR2 FQNEAQ. This CDR3 contains 20 residues. V was pared by 5 bases and J by 2 bases, with 19 bases of the junction left unmatched. CDR3 amino acids: CASSQKTGGAAPYFTDTQYF. The CDR3 DNA sequence: TGTGCCAGCAGCCAGAAGACAGGGGGCGCAGCCCCATACTTCACAGATACGCAGTATTTT.

The chain is built from TRBV13 and TRBJ1-6; a weak D match, TRBD1 (6 bases). V lost 4 bases and J lost 9, with 16 bases in between. The CDR3 has 15 amino acids. Germline CDR1 reads PRHDT; CDR2 reads FYEKMQ (reference sequence). The chain's CDR3 is CASSSRQAPGSPLHF. The CDR3 DNA reads as TGTGCCAGCAGCTCCAGACAGGCCCCTGGTTCACCCCTCCACTTT.

The chain has TRBV6-1 and TRBJ1-2; no firm D call. CDR1 and CDR2 (germline): MNHNS, SASEGT. This CDR3 has 15 amino acids. Between the trimmed V and J ends, which lost 2 bases and 4 bases, there was a span of 14 bases. CDR3 sequence: CASSEYWQAGYGYTF. CDR3 in DNA: TGTGCCAGCAGTGAATATTGGCAGGCCGGCTATGGCTACACCTTC.

The chain recombines TRBV5-5 with TRBJ1-1, with D unclear. Germline CDR1 reads SGHKS; CDR2 reads YYEKEE (reference sequence). The CDR3 runs to 16 residues. Trimming pared 3 bases from V and 4 bases from J, leaving 19 bases between. CDR3 nucleotide sequence: TGTGCCAGCAGCTCCGGCGGCAATCCCGGTAGCACTGAAGCTTTCTTT. It encodes CASSSGGNPGSTEAFF.

J is TRBJ1-2 and V is TRBV6-5; 7 bases line up with TRBD1. Germline CDR1 reads MNHEY; CDR2 reads SVGAGI. The CDR3 covers 15 residues. V was pared by 2 bases and J by 2 bases, with 5 bases of the junction left unmatched. Here the CDR3 reads CASSYGTTGNYGYTF. The CDR3 DNA follows: TGTGCCAGCAGTTACGGAACGACAGGGAACTATGGCTACACCTTC.

The J gene is TRBJ1-1, the V gene TRBV6-5; D uncertain. V lost 0 bases to trimming and J lost 2 bases, with 7 bases between them. The CDR3 is made up of 14 amino acids. Germline V gives CDR1 MNHEY, CDR2 SVGAGI. This chain's CDR3 is CASSYSGGNTEAFF. The CDR3 region has the DNA TGTGCCAGCAGTTACTCAGGAGGAAACACTGAAGCTTTCTTT.

The V gene is TRBV19, the J gene TRBJ2-2, with D possibly matching TRBD2 (5 bases). CDR3 length: 13 residues. Per the germline V gene, CDR1 is LNHDA and CDR2 is SQIVND (reference sequence). V was clipped by 9 bases and J by 5 bases, with 13 bases between them. The chain's CDR3 is CASRTRDTGELFF. The CDR3 region has the DNA TGTGCCAGCCGTACGAGGGATACCGGGGAGCTGTTTTTT.

The V gene is TRBV2, the J gene TRBJ2-5, with 7 bases matching TRBD2. Germline V gives CDR1 SNHLY, CDR2 FYNNEI. CDR3 length: 14 amino acids. The V gene end was trimmed by 3 bases and the J gene end by 6 bases; junction bases not matched to a gene: 7. The DNA of the CDR3 is TGTGCCAGCAGTGACGCCCGCGGGGGACAGACCCAGTACTTC. Encoded protein: CASSDARGGQTQYF. Full variable domain (missing parts from reference TRBV2 and TRBJ2-5): EPEVTQTPSHQVTQMGQEVILRCVPISNHLYFYWYRQILGQKVEFLVSFYNNEISEKSEIFDDQFSVERPDGSNFTLKIRSTKLEDSAMYFCASSDARGGQTQYFGPGTRLLVL.

The chain is built from TRBV7-9 and TRBJ1-2, with 7 bases aligning to TRBD1. V was clipped by 5 bases and J by 4 bases; unmatched bases: 7. Germline values: CDR1 SEHNR, CDR2 FQNEAQ (reference sequence). The CDR3 contains 14 residues. The CDR3 loop is CASSPPGQSYGYTF. In DNA form, the CDR3 reads TGTGCCAGCAGCCCCCCGGGACAGAGCTATGGCTACACCTTC.

This clone was picked up one time. The chain links TRBV11-2 to TRBJ1-1; D remains ambiguous. Trimming stripped 2 bases from V and 0 bases from J, with 7 bases between. The germline V gene encodes CDR1 SGHAT and CDR2 FQNNGV. The CDR3 length is 14 residues. In DNA, the CDR3 is TGTGCCAGCAGCTTACGGAGGGTGAACACTGAAGCTTTCTTT. Protein: CASSLRRVNTEAFF.

The rearrangement uses TRBV2 and TRBJ2-7; D may be TRBD1 (5 bases). The CDR3 has 13 amino acids. V was trimmed by 2 bases and J by 6 bases, leaving 11 bases between them. The V gene's germline CDR1 is SNHLY and CDR2 FYNNEI. DNA for the CDR3: TGTGCCAGCAGTGAACACAGGTTGGGCGAGCAGTACTTC. This codes for CASSEHRLGEQYF.

The rearrangement links TRBV4-3 to TRBJ1-2, with D possibly being TRBD1 (6 bases). This CDR3 is built from 15 residues. Trimming pared 0 bases from V and 5 bases from J, leaving 13 bases between. CDR1 is LGHNA and CDR2 is YSLEER in the germline V gene. CDR3 DNA: TGCGCCAGCAGCCAAGAAGTTGCGCAGGGGTATGGCTACACCTTC. Translated: CASSQEVAQGYGYTF.

This clone is a singleton in its sample. CDR3 amino acids: CASGERGRYEQYF. DNA of the CDR3: TGTGCCAGCGGGGAGCGGGGGAGATACGAGCAGTACTTC. The V call is TRBV27, the J call TRBJ2-7; TRBD2 matches at 8 bases. Germline assignment: CDR1 MNHEY and CDR2 SMNVEV (reference sequence). The J segment lost 4 bases and the V segment lost 8 bases, leaving 7 bases of the junction unmatched. The CDR3 length is 13 residues.

This chain joins TRBV4-3 and TRBJ2-7; no firm D call. The V and J ends lost 2 bases and 3 bases respectively, with 14 bases between them. This CDR3 has 15 amino acids. Germline V gene sequence: CDR1 LGHNA, CDR2 YSLEER. The DNA of the CDR3 is TGCGCCAGCAGCCAATCTCACGCGACAAACTACGAGCAGTACTTC. Amino acid sequence: CASSQSHATNYEQYF.

The chain employs TRBV7-6 and TRBJ2-7; tentative D call: TRBD1 (6 bases). V lost 0 bases, J lost 1 base, and 7 bases lay in between. Germline V CDR1 and CDR2: SGHVS, FNYEAQ. This CDR3 is 14 amino acids long. The CDR3 nucleotides read TGTGCCAGCAGCTTAGCGGGACAATCCTACGAGCAGTACTTC. Encoded protein: CASSLAGQSYEQYF.

V usage is TRBV9 and J usage is TRBJ2-5; 12 positions match TRBD1. The CDR3 has 17 amino acids. Germline lookup yields CDR1 SGDLS and CDR2 YYNGEE. V lost 2 bases and J lost 5; bases outside the gene matches: 10. CDR3 DNA: TGTGCCAGCAGCGTGTTGGGGGACAGGGGGCGACGGGAGACCCAGTACTTC. This encodes CASSVLGDRGRRETQYF.

The J gene is TRBJ1-5, the V gene TRBV7-2; weak D call: TRBD1 (5 bases). The CDR3 contains 15 residues. The V gene lost 1 base and the J gene lost 5 bases, with 12 bases spanning the gap. Germline V gives CDR1 SGHTA, CDR2 FQGNSA. CDR3 DNA: TGTGCCAGCAGCTTAGAGGGCAGGGTCCATCAGCCCCAGCATTTT. Protein product: CASSLEGRVHQPQHF.

V is TRBV6-6 and J is TRBJ1-5; D might be TRBD1 (6 bases). Germline CDR1 is MNHNY and CDR2 is SVGAGI (reference sequence). The CDR3 contains 16 residues. The V gene lost 5 bases and the J gene lost 1 base, with 15 bases spanning the gap. This CDR3 is CASSTQQGASNQPQHF. The CDR3 coding sequence is TGTGCCAGCAGTACCCAACAGGGAGCCAGCAATCAGCCCCAGCATTTT.

The chain links TRBV21-1 to TRBJ1-1; the table assigns TRBD1, which was not confirmed against the DNA. TRBV21-1 represents a pseudogene. This CDR3 is built from 13 residues. The CDR3 DNA reads TGTGCCAGCAGAAAGGGGCCTCTCACTGAAGCTTTCTTT. This gives the protein CASRKGPLTEAFF.

V is TRBV7-2 and J is TRBJ1-2; TRBD1 matches 8 bases. Germline values: CDR1 SGHTA, CDR2 FQGNSA. V lost 1 base and J lost 4; bases outside the gene matches: 2. The CDR3 contains 14 residues. The CDR3 spells CASSLVQGAYGYTF. CDR3 in DNA: TGTGCCAGCAGCTTAGTCCAGGGGGCCTATGGCTACACCTTC. Filled out from reference TRBV7-2 and TRBJ1-2, the complete variable domain reads GAGVSQSPSNKVTEKGKDVELRCDPISGHTALYWYRQSLGQGLEFLIYFQGNSAPDKSGLPSDRFSAERTGGSVSTLTIQRTQQEDSAVYLCASSLVQGAYGYTFGSGTRLTVV.

V is TRBV19 and J is TRBJ1-1; D call uncertain. V was pared by 5 bases and J by 0 bases, with 7 bases between. Looked up from germline, CDR1 is LNHDA and CDR2 is SQIVND (reference sequence). The CDR3 totals 13 residues. In nucleotides, the CDR3 is TGTGCCAGTAGTGGGAGATTGAACACTGAAGCTTTCTTT. Translated, it gives CASSGRLNTEAFF.

The chain recombines TRBV9 with TRBJ1-1, with D hard to call. Per germline, CDR1 SGDLS and CDR2 YYNGEE. This CDR3 has 15 residues. Deletions cut 6 bases from V and 1 base from J, with 16 bases between. The CDR3 region is CASTIFPRENTEAFF. The CDR3, as DNA: TGTGCCAGCACTATCTTCCCCCGAGAGAACACTGAAGCTTTCTTT.

The rearrangement links TRBV12-5 to TRBJ2-1, with a possible D match to TRBD2 (5 bases). CDR3 length: 14 residues. V lost 5 bases to trimming and J lost 1 base, with 9 bases between them. The germline V gene encodes CDR1 LGHNT and CDR2 FRNRAP. The CDR3 spells CASGHEGSYNEQFF. The CDR3 DNA reads as TGTGCTAGTGGTCATGAGGGATCCTACAATGAGCAGTTCTTC.

The chain carries TRBV2 and TRBJ2-1; 7 bases map to TRBD1. Germline V CDR1 and CDR2: SNHLY, FYNNEI. V gave up 6 bases and J gave up 1 base; unmatched junction bases: 3. This CDR3 is built from 14 residues. The CDR3, as DNA: TGTGCCAGCAGAAAGGGACAGTCCTACAATGAGCAGTTCTTC. This translates into CASRKGQSYNEQFF.

In its sample, this clone was seen once. The chain carries TRBV5-4 and TRBJ1-5; TRBD1 might be the D (6 bases). This CDR3 is built from 17 residues. The V end lost 2 bases, the J end lost 0 bases, and 15 bases lay between the germline ends. Germline lookup yields CDR1 SGHNT and CDR2 YYREEE (reference sequence). CDR3 residues: CASSFPSRGYSNQPQHF. The CDR3 DNA is TGTGCCAGCAGCTTTCCGAGCAGGGGTTATAGCAATCAGCCCCAGCATTTT.

This chain joins TRBV4-3 and TRBJ1-1, with 7 positions matching TRBD1. The CDR3 consists of 15 residues. V lost 5 bases and J lost 1; bases outside the gene matches: 7. From germline, CDR1 is LGHNA and CDR2 YSLEER. The CDR3 here is CASSARQGSNTEAFF. The CDR3 DNA sequence: TGCGCCAGCAGCGCGAGACAGGGATCGAACACTGAAGCTTTCTTT.

The genes are TRBV18 and TRBJ2-7, with 7 positions matching TRBD1. The CDR3 consists of 14 residues. From germline, CDR1 is KGHSH and CDR2 LQKENI. V lost 3 bases, J lost 4 bases, and 6 bases stayed unmatched. CDR3 DNA: TGTGCCAGCTCACCGGAGACAGGGTCATACGAGCAGTACTTC. It translates to CASSPETGSYEQYF.

This rearrangement joins TRBV27 to TRBJ1-1, with TRBD1 as a possible D gene (6 bases). The CDR3 has 15 residues. Trimming removed 5 bases from V and 3 bases from J, with 16 bases in between. Germline V lookup: CDR1 MNHEY, CDR2 SMNVEV (reference sequence). The CDR3 here is CASSRWTDKDTEAFF. The CDR3 nucleotides read TGTGCCAGCAGTCGTTGGACAGACAAAGACACTGAAGCTTTCTTT.

The table lists this clone with a count of one. The J gene is TRBJ2-7, the V gene TRBV4-2; 9 positions agree with TRBD2. The germline V gene has CDR1 LGHNA and CDR2 YNFKEQ. This CDR3 contains 18 residues. Trimming removed 4 bases from V and 0 bases from J; junction bases left unmatched: 13. The CDR3 DNA reads as TGTGCCAGCAGCCTACAAGGCACTAGCGGGCCCGACTCCTACGAGCAGTACTTC. Its translation: CASSLQGTSGPDSYEQYF.